The 13 T cell receptor beta chains in this list originate from one sample, sequenced in a study of blood T cell repertoires in COVID-19. Assay: immunoSEQ multiplex PCR; the TCRdb copy retains only in-frame clones and omits some. This table has 150,000 to 180,000 clones, over 65% appearing once. Sequencing used peripheral blood. Receptors originate from a man older than 75 with acute or convalescent COVID-19.

The rearrangement links TRBV6-5 to TRBJ1-2; D unclear. V lost 8 bases and J lost 7, with 14 bases in between. Germline CDR1 is MNHEY and CDR2 is SVGAGI. The CDR3 is 12 residues long. CDR3 in amino acids: CASLAPPGGYTF. Written as DNA, the CDR3 is TGTGCCAGCCTAGCTCCCCCCGGTGGCTACACCTTC.

This clone was counted between two and nine times. The chain uses TRBV7-3 and TRBJ2-6; D unresolved. V was shortened by 3 bases and J by 2 bases, with 11 bases between the two germline ends. The CDR3 is 16 residues long. Germline CDR1 is SGHTA and CDR2 is FQGTGA. Written as DNA, the CDR3 is TGTGCCAGCAGCTTGAGTTCAAGTACTGGGGCCAACGTCCTGACTTTC. Translated: CASSLSSSTGANVLTF.

CDR3 amino acids: CASADGGHFTDTQYF. The DNA for the CDR3 is TGTGCCAGCGCCGATGGCGGACATTTCACAGATACGCAGTATTTT. The J gene is TRBJ2-3, the V gene TRBV3-1 (or the pseudogene TRBV3-2); possibly TRBD1 for D (5 bases). Germline V gives CDR1 LGHDT, CDR2 YNNKEL (reference sequence). This CDR3 has 15 residues. V was clipped by 8 bases and J by 2 bases, with 17 bases between them.

The rearrangement links TRBV7-2 to TRBJ1-2; no clear D gene. From germline, CDR1 is SGHTA and CDR2 FQGNSA. Trimming took 1 base from V and 8 from J, leaving 14 bases between them. This CDR3 is built from 14 residues. Here the CDR3 DNA reads TGTGCCAGCAGCTTAGTCCAACAGTGGGCGGGCTACACCTTC. Its translation: CASSLVQQWAGYTF.

The J gene is TRBJ1-1, the V gene TRBV20-1, with D unresolved. The CDR3 extends over 14 amino acids. The V and J ends lost 3 bases and 1 base respectively, with 12 bases between them. The V gene's germline CDR1 is DFQATT and CDR2 SNEGSKA (reference sequence). The DNA for the CDR3 is TGCAGTGCTAGTCGACAACAAGGGAACACTGAAGCTTTCTTT. Residues: CSASRQQGNTEAFF.

This clone was seen repeatedly, ten times or more. The gene calls are TRBV24-1 and TRBJ1-2, with a tentative D call TRBD1 (6 bases). V was pared by 4 bases and J by 5 bases, with 13 bases between. Germline lookup yields CDR1 KGHDR and CDR2 SFDVKD. This CDR3 has 14 residues. CDR3 nucleotides: TGTGCCACCAGTGACCCGGGGACACATTATGGCTACACCTTC. Translated, it gives CATSDPGTHYGYTF.

The genes are TRBV5-5 and TRBJ2-3, with TRBD1 matching 11 bases. The CDR3 has 15 amino acids. Unmatched junction bases numbered 7, after V lost 2 bases and J lost 8 bases. The germline CDR1 and CDR2 sequences are SGHKS and YYEKEE (reference sequence). The CDR3 protein is CASSLRTGGEGTQYF. The CDR3 coding sequence is TGTGCCAGCAGCTTAAGGACAGGGGGCGAAGGTACGCAGTATTTT.

The chain joins TRBV28 to TRBJ1-1, with TRBD1 as a possible D gene (5 bases). Per germline, CDR1 MDHEN and CDR2 SYDVKM. The CDR3 contains 14 residues. V lost 6 bases and J lost 6, with 17 bases in between. CDR3 sequence: CASSPLQGGSEAFF. The CDR3 DNA reads TGTGCCAGCAGCCCACTCCAGGGCGGATCTGAAGCTTTCTTT.

The chain joins TRBV11-3 to TRBJ2-6, with 13 nucleotides matching TRBD2. Per the germline V gene, CDR1 is SGHNT and CDR2 is YENEEA. The trim removed 5 bases at V and 0 bases at J, leaving 4 bases unmatched. This CDR3 spans 18 amino acids. CDR3 region: CASSPGTSGASGANVLTF. CDR3 bases: TGTGCCAGCAGCCCCGGGACTAGCGGGGCCTCTGGGGCCAACGTCCTGACTTTC.

This chain connects TRBV18 to TRBJ2-1; 7 positions match TRBD1. Germline CDR1 is KGHSH and CDR2 is LQKENI. J lost 10 bases, V lost 1 base, and 7 bases had no gene match. This CDR3 spans 14 amino acids. CDR3 loop: CASSPRDSVQEQFF. The DNA of the CDR3 is TGTGCCAGCTCACCACGGGACAGCGTTCAGGAGCAGTTCTTC.

V is TRBV4-2 and J is TRBJ2-5; the match to TRBD2 covers 7 bases. Germline V CDR1 and CDR2: LGHNA, YNFKEQ. V trimming: 1 base; J trimming: 5 bases; junction bases outside the gene matches: 13. This CDR3 spans 17 amino acids. The CDR3 protein is CASSQGGLSGLGETQYF. The CDR3 DNA reads as TGTGCCAGCAGCCAAGGAGGACTTAGCGGGCTGGGGGAGACCCAGTACTTC.

The CDR3 protein is CASNQGTGGTDTQYF. CDR3 nucleotide sequence: TGTGCCAGCAACCAAGGAACGGGGGGAACAGATACGCAGTATTTT. This chain links TRBV7-3 with TRBJ2-3; TRBD2 matches at 7 bases. Germline assignment: CDR1 SGHTA and CDR2 FQGTGA. After removal of 7 bases from V and 3 bases from J, the junction contained 10 bases not matched to a gene. The length of the CDR3 is 15 residues.

The chain uses TRBV15 and TRBJ1-4; TRBD1 aligns across 7 bases. Germline V gives CDR1 LNHNV, CDR2 YYDKDF (reference sequence). The CDR3 totals 16 residues. Germline trimming cut 1 base from V and 6 bases from J; bases unmatched to any gene: 8. The CDR3 is CATSRARGQGDEKLFF. The DNA of the CDR3 is TGTGCCACCAGCAGAGCCCGGGGGCAGGGGGATGAAAAACTGTTTTTT.